This T cell receptor beta chain was observed in a study of blood T cell repertoires in COVID-19. Study-level background: In each case, the material was cDNA or gDNA derived from T cells, B-cell-depleted T cells, or PBMCs.

Unmatched junction bases numbered 5, after V lost 0 bases and J lost 2 bases. Per the germline V gene, CDR1 is SGHRS and CDR2 is YFSETQ. This CDR3 region has 16 residues. Participant-reported clinical history was the basis for cohort assignment. Before being deemed recovered, Cohort 3 donors had two negative PCRs, clearance, or symptom resolution. Assay used: immunoSEQ multiplex PCR; TCRdb lists only in-frame clones, some missing. In the table there are approximately 180,000 clones, roughly 88% of which are singletons. This chain links TRBV5-1 with TRBJ1-3; 7 bases fit TRBD1. This TCR was sampled from a man aged 45 to 65 who had recovered from COVID-19. Sequenced: PBMCs or T cells enriched from blood (not recorded which). CDR3 in DNA: TGCGCCAGCAGCTTGGCTGGCAGGGGGGCTGGAAACACCATATATTTT. Protein: CASSLAGRGAGNTIYF. Supplemented by reference TRBV5-1 and TRBJ1-3, the full variable domain reads KAGVTQTPRYLIKTRGQQVTLSCSPISGHRSVSWYQQTPGQGLQFLFEYFSETQRNKGNFPGRFSGRQFSNSRSEMNVSTLELGDSALYLCASSLAGRGAGNTIYFGEGSWLTVV.